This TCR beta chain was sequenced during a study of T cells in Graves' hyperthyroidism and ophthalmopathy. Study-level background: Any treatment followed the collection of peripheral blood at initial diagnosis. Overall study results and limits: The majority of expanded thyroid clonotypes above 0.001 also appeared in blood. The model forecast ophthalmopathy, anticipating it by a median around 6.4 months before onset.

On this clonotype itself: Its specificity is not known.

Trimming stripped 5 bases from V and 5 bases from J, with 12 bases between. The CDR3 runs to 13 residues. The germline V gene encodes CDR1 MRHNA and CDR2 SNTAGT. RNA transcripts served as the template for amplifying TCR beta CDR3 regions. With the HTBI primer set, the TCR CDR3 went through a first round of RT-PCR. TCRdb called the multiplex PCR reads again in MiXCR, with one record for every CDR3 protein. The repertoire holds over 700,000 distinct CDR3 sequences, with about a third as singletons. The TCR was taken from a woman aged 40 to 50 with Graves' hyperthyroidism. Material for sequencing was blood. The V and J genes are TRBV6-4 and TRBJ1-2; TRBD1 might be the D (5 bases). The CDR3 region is CASSPGTFYGYTF. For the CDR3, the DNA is TGTGCCAGCAGTCCCGGGACCTTTTATGGCTACACCTTC.